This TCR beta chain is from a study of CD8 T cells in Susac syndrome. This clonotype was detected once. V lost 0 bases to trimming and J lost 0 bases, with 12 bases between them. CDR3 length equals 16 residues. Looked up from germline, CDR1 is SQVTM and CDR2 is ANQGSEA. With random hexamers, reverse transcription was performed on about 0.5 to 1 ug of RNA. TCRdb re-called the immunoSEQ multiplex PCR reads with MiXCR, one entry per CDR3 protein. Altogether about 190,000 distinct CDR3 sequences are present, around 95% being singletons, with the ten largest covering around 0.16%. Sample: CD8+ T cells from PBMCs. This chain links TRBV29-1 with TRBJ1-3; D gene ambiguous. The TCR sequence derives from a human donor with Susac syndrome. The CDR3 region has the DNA TGCAGCGTTGAAGACTTACATCGGAGCTCTGGAAACACCATATATTTT. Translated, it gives CSVEDLHRSSGNTIYF.